The clone carrying this T cell receptor beta chain has only a few counts. CDR1 is SQVTM and CDR2 is ANQGSEA in the germline V gene. The CDR3 sequence is 14 residues long. The V segment lost 4 bases and the J segment 5 bases; nucleotides outside the gene matches: 10. Using its own MiXCR run on the 5' RACE reads, TCRdb lists one record per CDR3 protein. The table has some 6,000 distinct CDR3 sequences, approximately 60% seen once; the top ten hold 4.1%. The source is a female donor with breast cancer. Sample: tumor-infiltrating memory CD4+ T cells sorted from the breast tumor. The subset: memory CD4+ T cells, CD4+CD45RO+CD25-. The chain uses TRBV29-1 and TRBJ2-5, with 7 bases aligning to TRBD2. This CDR3 reads CSVVLGVGGETQYF. DNA for the CDR3: TGCAGCGTTGTTTTGGGCGTGGGAGGGGAGACCCAGTACTTC. The variable domain in full, with the rest retrieved from reference TRBV29-1 and TRBJ2-5, is SAVISQKPSRDICQRGTSLTIQCQVDSQVTMMFWYRQQPGQSLTLIATANQGSEATYESGFVIDKFPISRPNLTFSTLTVSNMSPEDSSIYLCSVVLGVGGETQYFGPGTRLLVL.